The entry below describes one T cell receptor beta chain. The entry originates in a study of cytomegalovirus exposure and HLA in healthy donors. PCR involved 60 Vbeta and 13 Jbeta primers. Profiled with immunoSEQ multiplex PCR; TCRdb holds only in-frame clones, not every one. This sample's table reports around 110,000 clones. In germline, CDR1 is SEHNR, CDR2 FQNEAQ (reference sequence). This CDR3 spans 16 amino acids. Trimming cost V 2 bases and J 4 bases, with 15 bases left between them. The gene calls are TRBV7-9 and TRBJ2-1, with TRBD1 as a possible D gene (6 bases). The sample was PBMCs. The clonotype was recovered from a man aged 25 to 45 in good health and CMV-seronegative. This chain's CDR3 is CASSLSGQHIYNEQFF. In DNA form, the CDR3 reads TGTGCCAGCAGCTTAAGTGGACAGCACATTTACAATGAGCAGTTCTTC.